The 18 T cell receptor beta chains below come from one sample, sequenced in a study of early T cells in non-severe SARS-CoV-2 infection. TCRdb re-called the 5' RACE reads with MiXCR, one entry per CDR3 protein. Found here are roughly 86,000 distinct CDR3 sequences, over 5% of them singletons; the top ten hold under 10%. The sequencing input was whole blood. Receptors were obtained from an adult who was a healthcare worker with PCR-confirmed SARS-CoV-2 infection or an uninfected control (not recorded which).

This clonotype was detected ten times or more. V and J are TRBV6-6 and TRBJ1-5; 10 bases line up with TRBD1. Germline trimming cut 5 bases from V and 11 bases from J; bases unmatched to any gene: 9. CDR1 and CDR2 from the germline V gene are MNHNY and SVGAGI (reference sequence). CDR3 length: 14 residues. CDR3 sequence (DNA): TGTGCCAGCAGTGACCGGGACAGGGGTTTGTCCCAGCATTTT. Translated: CASSDRDRGLSQHF.

The sample holds many counts of this clonotype. The gene calls are TRBV12-3 or TRBV12-4 and TRBJ2-5, with D tentatively TRBD2 (6 bases). The CDR3 contains 15 residues. V lost 3 bases and J lost 3, with 14 bases in between. The CDR3 region is CASSFLAGRKETQYF. The CDR3 DNA follows: TGTGCCAGCAGTTTTCTCGCGGGGCGAAAAGAGACCCAGTACTTC.

The CDR3: CSVAADRVSEQFF. CDR3 coding DNA: TGCAGCGTTGCCGCGGACAGGGTGTCTGAGCAGTTCTTC. V gene TRBV29-1 combines with J gene TRBJ2-1; TRBD1 agrees at 8 bases. This CDR3 region has 13 residues. J gave up 9 bases and V 4 bases, and 8 bases lay outside the gene matches. Germline CDR1 is SQVTM and CDR2 is ANQGSEA.

This clonotype was seen many times. The V and J genes are TRBV3-1 and TRBJ2-3, with TRBD2 as a possible D gene (5 bases). Germline lookup yields CDR1 LGHDT and CDR2 YNNKEL (reference sequence). The CDR3 extends over 13 amino acids. V lost 5 bases and J lost 6, with 12 bases in between. CDR3 protein: CASSDWTGDTQYF. The CDR3 bases are TGTGCCAGCAGCGATTGGACTGGTGATACGCAGTATTTT.

This clonotype has ten or more counts. The genes are TRBV28 and TRBJ1-3; D is possibly TRBD1 (6 bases). Germline V gives CDR1 MDHEN, CDR2 SYDVKM. The CDR3 length is 13 residues. The ends were cut back, 6 bases at V and 13 bases at J, with 19 bases in the middle. CDR3 residues: CASSRELIGGIYF. The CDR3 region has the DNA TGTGCCAGCAGCCGGGAGTTGATAGGGGGAATATATTTT. Combining the CDR3 with reference TRBV28 and TRBJ1-3 gives the whole variable domain DVKVTQSSRYLVKRTGEKVFLECVQDMDHENMFWYRQDPGLGLRLIYFSYDVKMKEKGDIPEGYSVSREKKERFSLILESASTNQTSMYLCASSRELIGGIYFGEGSWLTVV.

In this sample, this clonotype turned up a few times. CDR3 in DNA: TGTGCCAGCAGCTTAGCCCAGGGCGGCGCTTTCTTT. The encoded protein is CASSLAQGGAFF. This chain joins TRBV7-9 and TRBJ1-1; weak D call: TRBD1 (5 bases). The V and J ends lost 0 bases and 11 bases respectively, with 10 bases between them. CDR3 length equals 12 residues. Looked up from germline, CDR1 is SEHNR and CDR2 is FQNEAQ (reference sequence). Combining the CDR3 with reference TRBV7-9 and TRBJ1-1 gives the whole variable domain DTGVSQNPRHKITKRGQNVTFRCDPISEHNRLYWYRQTLGQGPEFLTYFQNEAQLEKSRLLSDRFSAERPKGSFSTLEIQRTEQGDSAMYLCASSLAQGGAFFGQGTRLTVV.

This clonotype was observed a handful of times. V is TRBV3-2 and J is TRBJ2-7; the D segment call TRBD2 is taken from the table without a DNA check. TRBV3-2 is a pseudogene segment. This CDR3 contains 14 residues. CDR3 region: CASSQDYALYEQYF. In nucleotides, the CDR3 is TGTGCCAGCAGCCAAGATTATGCCCTATACGAGCAGTACTTC.

There are many counts of this clonotype. CDR3 in amino acids: CASSEEGLHNSPLHF. CDR3 sequence (DNA): TGTGCCAGCAGTGAAGAGGGGCTCCATAATTCACCCCTCCACTTT. V usage is TRBV2 and J usage is TRBJ1-6, with D perhaps TRBD1 (5 bases). This CDR3 spans 15 amino acids. CDR1 is SNHLY and CDR2 is FYNNEI in the germline V gene. The ends were cut back, 1 base at V and 5 bases at J, with 9 bases in the middle.

This clonotype was recorded many times. V gene TRBV11-2 combines with J gene TRBJ1-2; D might be TRBD1 (5 bases). Per germline, CDR1 SGHAT and CDR2 FQNNGV. CDR3 size: 11 residues. V lost 4 bases and J 5 bases, leaving 5 bases between the germline ends. The CDR3 DNA follows: TGTGCCAGCAGCTGGGGGTATGGCTACACCTTC. Its translation is CASSWGYGYTF.

This clonotype has only a few counts. The rearrangement uses TRBV25-1 and TRBJ2-7; TRBD1 matches at 11 bases. The trim removed 7 bases at V and 1 base at J, leaving 3 bases unmatched. This CDR3 is 14 amino acids long. Germline loops: CDR1 MGHDK, CDR2 SYGVNS. The CDR3, as DNA: TGTGCCAGCAAGGGACAGGGGGAATCCTACGAGCAGTACTTC. Translating gives CASKGQGESYEQYF.

This clonotype was counted between two and nine times. J is TRBJ2-7 and V is TRBV3-1, with D hard to call. Looked up from germline, CDR1 is LGHDT and CDR2 is YNNKEL (reference sequence). V dropped 1 base and J dropped 3 bases, with 10 bases sitting between them. This CDR3 spans 14 amino acids. The CDR3 sequence: CASSQVAGNYEQYF. CDR3 bases: TGTGCCAGCAGCCAAGTGGCTGGCAACTACGAGCAGTACTTC.

V is TRBV20-1 and J is TRBJ1-6, with 12 bases aligning to TRBD1. After removal of 4 bases from V and 9 bases from J, the junction contained 7 bases not matched to a gene. The germline gives CDR1 DFQATT, CDR2 SNEGSKA (reference sequence). The CDR3 has 15 residues. CDR3: CSATSRDRGLSPLHF. The DNA for the CDR3 is TGCAGTGCTACGTCCAGGGACAGGGGGCTTTCACCCCTCCACTTT.

Ten or more counts support this clonotype. The gene calls are TRBV11-2 and TRBJ2-7; either TRBD1 or TRBD2 may fit D (5 bases each). There are 13 residues in the CDR3. Trimming removed 5 bases at V and 3 bases at J, with 11 bases between. Germline V gene data show CDR1 as SGHAT and CDR2 as FQNNGV. Here the CDR3 reads CASSRDRLYEQYF. The CDR3 nucleotides are TGTGCCAGCAGCCGGGACCGACTCTACGAGCAGTACTTC.

This clonotype was counted a few times. This chain links TRBV6-2 or TRBV6-3 with TRBJ2-7; the D is unclear. CDR3 length: 14 amino acids. CDR1 and CDR2 (germline): MNHEY, SVGEGT. Between the trimmed V and J ends, which lost 6 bases and 3 bases, there was a span of 15 bases. The DNA for the CDR3 is TGTGCCAGCAGCCAGACATTCCGGGTCTACGAGCAGTACTTC. This translates into CASSQTFRVYEQYF.

There are many counts of this clonotype. The CDR3 DNA reads TGCAGTGCTAAGGGGCAGTTCTTC. Translation: CSAKGQFF. The chain couples TRBV20-1 to TRBJ2-1; unclear D gene. The CDR3 loop spans 8 amino acids. Trimming cost V 4 bases and J 12 bases, with 4 bases left between them. Germline CDR1 and CDR2: DFQATT and SNEGSKA (reference sequence).

This clonotype was seen a few times. The chain has TRBV4-3 and TRBJ2-1; TRBD2 matches at 8 bases. The CDR3 is made up of 15 amino acids. The germline CDR1 and CDR2 sequences are LGHNA and YSLEER. The junction had 5 bases not matched to a gene; V was cut back by 3 bases and J by 4 bases. CDR3 region: CASSQTGLVYNEQFF. CDR3 nucleotides: TGCGCCAGCAGCCAGACGGGACTAGTGTACAATGAGCAGTTCTTC.

This clonotype was observed at least ten times. The V gene is TRBV7-9, the J gene TRBJ1-2, with D unclear. Germline CDR1 reads SEHNR; CDR2 reads FQNEAQ (reference sequence). This CDR3 is built from 14 residues. V was clipped by 1 base and J by 6 bases, with 12 bases between them. The CDR3 is CASSLGWNGDGYTF. The CDR3 DNA reads as TGTGCCAGCAGCTTAGGGTGGAACGGAGATGGCTACACCTTC.

The J gene is TRBJ2-1, the V gene TRBV6-5; no firm D call. The V gene's germline CDR1 is MNHEY and CDR2 SVGAGI. The CDR3 has 13 residues. Deletions cut 8 bases from V and 3 bases from J, with 11 bases between. The DNA of the CDR3 is TGTGCCAGCTACTCCGACGGCTACAATGAGCAGTTCTTC. This gives the protein CASYSDGYNEQFF.